The T cell receptor beta chain under discussion was sequenced for a study of identical twins. The authors used template switching to add a universal primer site and gave cDNA unique molecular identifiers. TCRdb re-derived calls from the 5' RACE reads in MiXCR, one entry per CDR3 protein. The sample records about 690,000 distinct CDR3 sequences, approximately 6.1% being singletons. There are a few counts of this clonotype. Specimen: naive T cells sorted from blood. This clonotype was obtained from a man between 18 and 29 years old in good health.

CDR3 bases: TGTGCCAGCAGCTTAGAGGGACAGGGGTACATTCAGTACTTC. It translates to CASSLEGQGYIQYF. The J gene is TRBJ2-4, the V gene TRBV7-2, with 10 nucleotides matching TRBD1. The CDR3 length is 14 residues. The germline CDR1 and CDR2 sequences are SGHTA and FQGNSA. V was pared by 1 base and J by 8 bases, with 2 bases of the junction left unmatched.